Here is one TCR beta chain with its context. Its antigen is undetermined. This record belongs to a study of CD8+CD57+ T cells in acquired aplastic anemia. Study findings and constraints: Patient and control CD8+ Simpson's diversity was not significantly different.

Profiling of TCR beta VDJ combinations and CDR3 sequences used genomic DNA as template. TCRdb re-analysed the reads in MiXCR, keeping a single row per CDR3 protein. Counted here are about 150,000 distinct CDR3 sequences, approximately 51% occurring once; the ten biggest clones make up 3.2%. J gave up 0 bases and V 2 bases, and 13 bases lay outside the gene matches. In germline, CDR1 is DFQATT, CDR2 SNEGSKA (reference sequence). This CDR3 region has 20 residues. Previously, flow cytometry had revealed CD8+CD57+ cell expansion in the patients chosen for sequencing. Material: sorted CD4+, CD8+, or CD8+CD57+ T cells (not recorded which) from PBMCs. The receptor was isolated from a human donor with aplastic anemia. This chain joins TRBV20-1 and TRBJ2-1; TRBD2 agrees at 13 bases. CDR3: CSARSLTSGGGPSSYNEQFF. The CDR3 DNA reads TGCAGTGCTAGAAGTCTCACTAGCGGGGGGGGCCCCAGCTCCTACAATGAGCAGTTCTTC.